These 22 T cell receptor beta chains originate from one sample sequenced in a study of T-cell memory formation after mild COVID-19. A single record per CDR3 protein comes from TCRdb applying MiXCR to the 5' RACE reads. The table records about 340,000 distinct CDR3 sequences, about 15% of them present only once. The sequencing input was PBMCs or a T cell subset sorted from them (not recorded which). These receptors all stem from a man younger than 35 who had mild COVID-19 (a few samples of this study predate the infection). Cell type and time point are not known.

This clonotype was seen a handful of times. The V and J genes are TRBV12-3 or TRBV12-4 and TRBJ1-3, with D perhaps TRBD1 (6 bases). Trimming pared 5 bases from V and 4 bases from J, leaving 18 bases between. CDR3 length equals 16 residues. The CDR3 DNA follows: TGTGCCAGCAGTCCCCGACAGGCTTCGGTAGGAAACACCATATATTTT. Its protein is CASSPRQASVGNTIYF.

The sample holds many counts of this clonotype. V is TRBV29-1 and J is TRBJ1-1; no clear D. This CDR3 region has 12 residues. Per the germline V gene, CDR1 is SQVTM and CDR2 is ANQGSEA. This chain's CDR3 is CSARPQNTEAFF. For the CDR3, the DNA is TGCAGTGCTAGACCACAGAACACTGAAGCTTTCTTT.

This clonotype was seen more than once but under ten times. This chain uses TRBV7-9 with TRBJ1-3; TRBD1 might be the D (5 bases). This CDR3 has 12 amino acids. Germline loops: CDR1 SEHNR, CDR2 FQNEAQ (reference sequence). V was cut by 9 bases and J by 7 bases, with 13 bases left in between. CDR3 coding DNA: TGTGCCAGAATGGGGGAGCGGAACACCATATATTTT. Protein sequence: CARMGERNTIYF.

This clonotype was seen a single time. This chain connects TRBV9 to TRBJ2-7, with 8 bases matching TRBD2. The CDR3 consists of 15 residues. Germline loops: CDR1 SGDLS, CDR2 YYNGEE. The junction had 3 bases not matched to a gene; V was cut back by 1 base and J by 0 bases. For the CDR3, the DNA is TGTGCCAGCAGCGTAAGGAGCGGGGGCTCCTACGAGCAGTACTTC. It encodes CASSVRSGGSYEQYF.

This clonotype showed up just a few times. This chain uses TRBV7-9 with TRBJ2-1; tentative D call: TRBD1 (5 bases). The CDR3 sequence is 15 residues long. The V end was cut by 0 bases, the J end by 3 bases, with 9 bases between. Germline V gene data show CDR1 as SEHNR and CDR2 as FQNEAQ (reference sequence). CDR3 in amino acids: CASSLAGLVYNEQFF. The CDR3, as DNA: TGTGCCAGCAGCTTAGCGGGGCTTGTCTACAATGAGCAGTTCTTC.

This clonotype was recorded many times. The gene calls are TRBV6-2 or TRBV6-3 and TRBJ2-3; D is ambiguous. The CDR3 runs 12 residues. V lost 3 bases, J lost 3 bases, and 4 bases lay in between. Germline loops: CDR1 MNHEY, CDR2 SVGEGT. CDR3 DNA: TGTGCCAGCAGTTATCGTACAGATACGCAGTATTTT. Protein: CASSYRTDTQYF.

V and J are TRBV29-1 and TRBJ1-1; no clear D. Between the trimmed V and J ends, which lost 2 bases and 11 bases, there was a span of 9 bases. The length of the CDR3 is 10 residues. Per germline, CDR1 SQVTM and CDR2 ANQGSEA. The CDR3, as DNA: TGCAGCGTTGAACTTATCGCGGCTTTCTTT. It translates to CSVELIAAFF.

This clonotype was seen more than once but under ten times. This chain uses TRBV7-8 with TRBJ2-3, with unresolved D. The CDR3 loop spans 11 amino acids. Between the trimmed V and J ends, which lost 3 bases and 8 bases, there was a span of 6 bases. CDR1 is SGHVS, CDR2 FQNEAQ, per germline. The CDR3 is CASSFGSTQYF. Here the CDR3 DNA reads TGTGCCAGCAGCTTCGGCAGTACGCAGTATTTT.

This sequence joins TRBV4-2 and TRBJ2-1; TRBD2 matches at 8 bases. The germline V gene encodes CDR1 LGHNA and CDR2 YNFKEQ. J gave up 7 bases and V 0 bases, and 2 bases lay outside the gene matches. The CDR3 has 14 residues. The CDR3 DNA reads as TGTGCCAGCAGCCAAGATGGGACTAGGAATGAGCAGTTCTTC. Translation: CASSQDGTRNEQFF.

A few counts support this clonotype. The chain combines TRBV18 with TRBJ2-1; no reliable D call. The V end lost 2 bases, the J end lost 8 bases, and 10 bases lay between the germline ends. The CDR3 contains 13 residues. In germline, CDR1 is KGHSH, CDR2 LQKENI. The CDR3 sequence is CASSPGSGDEQFF. DNA of the CDR3: TGTGCCAGCTCACCAGGTAGTGGCGATGAGCAGTTCTTC.

This clonotype was counted only a few times. V is TRBV28 and J is TRBJ2-6, with a tentative D call TRBD1 (6 bases). V was cut by 3 bases and J by 2 bases, with 14 bases left in between. Germline V gene data show CDR1 as MDHEN and CDR2 as SYDVKM. The CDR3 loop spans 17 amino acids. CDR3 DNA sequence: TGTGCCAGCAGTTTGGGGGCCCACTGGGCTGGGGCCAACGTCCTGACTTTC. Translating gives CASSLGAHWAGANVLTF.

This clonotype appeared many times. The gene calls are TRBV5-6 and TRBJ2-7, with D perhaps matching TRBD1 (6 bases). The CDR3 spans 14 residues. Germline CDR1 SGHDT, CDR2 YYEEEE. V was cut by 0 bases and J by 0 bases, with 7 bases left in between. The CDR3 reads CASSLGTASYEQYV. The CDR3 bases are TGTGCCAGCAGCTTGGGGACAGCCTCCTACGAGCAGTACGTC.

This chain uses TRBV7-9 with TRBJ2-5; D is perhaps TRBD2 (6 bases). V dropped 1 base and J dropped 9 bases, with 21 bases sitting between them. CDR1 and CDR2 (germline): SEHNR, FQNEAQ (reference sequence). There are 16 residues in the CDR3. DNA of the CDR3: TGTGCCAGCAGCTTAGGGTTAGCGGCTACCGTGTGGCCCCAGTACTTC. This sequence encodes CASSLGLAATVWPQYF.

The chain is built from TRBV11-2 and TRBJ2-3, with 7 nucleotides matching TRBD2. Trimming took 0 bases from V and 2 from J; bases not matched to a gene: 2. CDR1 is SGHAT and CDR2 is FQNNGV in the germline V gene. The CDR3 consists of 15 residues. The CDR3 region is CASSLEGGNTDTQYF. DNA for the CDR3: TGTGCCAGCAGCTTAGAGGGGGGGAACACAGATACGCAGTATTTT.

The chain carries TRBV18 and TRBJ1-5, with unresolved D. This CDR3 is built from 16 residues. Trimming cost V 0 bases and J 0 bases, with 9 bases left between them. The germline V gene encodes CDR1 KGHSH and CDR2 LQKENI. CDR3 region: CASSPPNGYSNQPQHF. Here the CDR3 DNA reads TGTGCCAGCTCACCACCGAACGGTTATAGCAATCAGCCCCAGCATTTT.

CDR3 DNA sequence: TGTGCCAGCAGCCAGCCAGGGGGCAATTCACCCCTCCACTTT. As protein: CASSQPGGNSPLHF. This chain links TRBV4-2 with TRBJ1-6, with 8 nucleotides matching TRBD1. With V trimmed by 3 bases and J by 7 bases, 2 bases remained unmatched. Germline V gene data show CDR1 as LGHNA and CDR2 as YNFKEQ. The CDR3 has 14 residues.

This clonotype was recorded at least ten times. J is TRBJ1-5 and V is TRBV4-3; D gene ambiguous. Germline loops: CDR1 LGHNA, CDR2 YSLEER. V was clipped by 1 base and J by 6 bases, with 13 bases between them. This CDR3 has 15 amino acids. CDR3 protein: CASSQGFFVGQPQHF. The DNA for the CDR3 is TGCGCCAGCAGCCAAGGTTTCTTCGTGGGTCAGCCCCAGCATTTT.

This sequence joins TRBV24-1 and TRBJ2-5; 11 bases are a match to TRBD1. There are 15 residues in the CDR3. V gave up 3 bases and J gave up 3 bases; unmatched junction bases: 2. The germline gives CDR1 KGHDR, CDR2 SFDVKD. The CDR3 region is CATSDPGQGEETQYF. CDR3 DNA: TGTGCCACCAGTGATCCGGGACAGGGGGAAGAGACCCAGTACTTC.

There are a few counts of this clonotype. The rearrangement joins TRBV6-5 to TRBJ2-7; TRBD2 aligns across 8 bases. Germline V lookup: CDR1 MNHEY, CDR2 SVGAGI. This CDR3 contains 12 residues. J gave up 4 bases and V 6 bases, and 2 bases lay outside the gene matches. The CDR3 reads CASRTGGYEQYF. The CDR3 DNA sequence: TGTGCCAGCAGAACGGGGGGGTACGAGCAGTACTTC.

This clonotype has more than one count but fewer than ten. V usage is TRBV7-2 and J usage is TRBJ1-5; D remains ambiguous. V shed 2 bases and J shed 7 bases, with 9 bases lying between them. In germline, CDR1 is SGHTA, CDR2 FQGNSA. The length of the CDR3 is 13 residues. CDR3 protein: CASSLNGEQPQHF. The CDR3 DNA sequence: TGTGCCAGCAGCTTAAATGGAGAACAGCCCCAGCATTTT.

This clonotype was found a few times. The V gene is TRBV7-9, the J gene TRBJ2-3, with no clear D. There are 15 residues in the CDR3. Germline CDR1 is SEHNR and CDR2 is FQNEAQ (reference sequence). V lost 3 bases and J 1 base, leaving 11 bases between the germline ends. For the CDR3, the DNA is TGTGCCAGCAGCTTTTCTACTGGGGGCACAGATACGCAGTATTTT. Its translation: CASSFSTGGTDTQYF.

This clonotype came up many times. This rearrangement joins TRBV6-5 to TRBJ1-1; tentatively, D is TRBD1 (6 bases). With 4 bases removed from V and 3 bases from J, the gap between germline ends came to 15 bases. Germline CDR1 MNHEY, CDR2 SVGAGI. This CDR3 has 15 residues. The CDR3 coding sequence is TGTGCCAGCAGTTGGGGGGGCGCACAGGACACTGAAGCTTTCTTT. It is translated as CASSWGGAQDTEAFF.